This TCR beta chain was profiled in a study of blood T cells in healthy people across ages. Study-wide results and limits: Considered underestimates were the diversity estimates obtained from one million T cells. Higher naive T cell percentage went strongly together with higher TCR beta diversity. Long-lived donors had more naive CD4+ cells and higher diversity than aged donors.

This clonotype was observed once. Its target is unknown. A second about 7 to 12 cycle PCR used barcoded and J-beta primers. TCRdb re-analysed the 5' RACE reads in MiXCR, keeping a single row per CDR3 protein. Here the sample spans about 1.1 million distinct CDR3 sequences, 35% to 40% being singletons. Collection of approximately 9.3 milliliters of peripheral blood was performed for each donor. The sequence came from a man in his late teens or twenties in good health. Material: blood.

As DNA, the CDR3 is TGTGCTAGTGGTTTGGTACTGGGTTTTGGAACTGAAGCTTTCTTT. Translation: CASGLVLGFGTEAFF. This chain links TRBV12-5 with TRBJ1-1; no clear D. The CDR3 runs 15 residues. Germline assignment: CDR1 LGHNT and CDR2 FRNRAP. V dropped 0 bases and J dropped 5 bases, with 13 bases sitting between them.